This T cell receptor (beta chain) was captured in a study of T cell responses to AZD1222 COVID-19 vaccine (dated by TCRdb to the early 2020s). For the study in its entirety: Because spike-specific TCR depth and breadth did not differ between the two schedules, AZD1222 recipients who got a second dose at roughly 4 weeks were pooled with those who got a second dose at roughly 12 weeks. Trial participants were enrolled by age into 18-55, 56-69 and 70-plus year subgroups, with 148, 28 and 57 TCR-sequenced participants respectively. TCR sequencing was performed for some 250 trial participants, of whom some 200 were given two doses of AZD1222 and around 26 were given two doses of MenACWY control vaccine. General findings and caveats noted by the study authors: Vaccine-associated CD4 TCRs spanned the whole spike protein, with dominant responses in regions 160-218 and 743-854. Spike-specific TCR breadth and depth rose significantly after two AZD1222 doses compared with day 0 and with MenACWY recipients. Conclusions about previously exposed vaccinees are limited because only five to seven AZD1222 recipients were SARS-CoV-2 seropositive at baseline. Epitopes outside the regions mutated in the B.1.351 and B.1.1.7 variants were reportedly recognized by nearly half of the unique spike-specific TCRs. No day 14 peak-response samples were available, so repertoires were characterized only after the peak T cell response. In the small 56-69-year group, the increase in depth fell short of significance, most likely because of low power. Most participants were white British and females outnumbered males, and the authors suggested that clonal diversity may have been underestimated.

A note on this clone: Its antigen specificity is not known. The sample holds no much larger clone one base away, and base qualities are not on file.

The CDR3 regions of human TCRbeta chains were analyzed by immunosequencing. The source study handled its data this way. TCRs in the repertoires were compared against a reference library of SARS-CoV-2-specific TCRs that had been generated with the MIRA antigen-specificity platform. Breadth was defined as the fraction of unique TCRs that were SARS-CoV-2-associated, and depth was defined as the fraction of total T cells that were SARS-CoV-2-associated. Using the MIRA data, each spike-specific TCR was assigned both to the spike region to which the TCR was reactive and to a CD4 or CD8 class. Log10-transformed breadth and depth values were compared by one-way ANOVA with Sidak's multiple comparisons tests. Entries here come from immuneACCESS through TCRdb and include only in-frame sequences with V and J called. Some clones fail to appear in such tables; in the studies checked, an unresolved V gene covers under half of the shortfall, and the cause of the remainder is unknown. That table is the source of V, J and clone size, and D and trimming were worked out from the DNA. The sample includes over 150,000 clones, with about 85% observed a single time. Approximately 2.5% of the sample is in the top ten clones.

The time point label here, explained by the study, means: baseline before first vaccination. Samples from vaccinated people were obtained from the UK trials COV001 and COV002, which included a single-blind randomized controlled phase 2/3 trial of AZD1222 (ChAdOx1 nCoV-19) in healthy adults. For TCRbeta chain sequencing, PBMC samples were collected from trial participants at day 0 and at day 28 after the second dose. V sheds 5 bases and J sheds 1 base, leaving 18 bases between their ends. Reading from cysteine to phenylalanine, the CDR3 counts 17 amino acids. Just the 51-base CDR3 DNA is kept, in frame starting at base 1. Via the germline V gene, CDR1 is SGHTA and CDR2 FQGNSA.

The rearranged segments are TRBV7-2 and TRBJ1-5; 5 matching bases give a weak D call of TRBD1. This clonotype originated in an adult in good health. Sequenced here: peripheral blood, sampled on day 0 of AZD1222 vaccination. In nucleotides, the sequence is TGTGCCAGCAGCCTAAGTTTAGGGGCGGTGAGCAATCAGCCCCAGCATTTT. The translation is CASSLSLGAVSNQPQHF.